The 30 T cell receptor beta chains reported below all come from one sample, sequenced in a study of T cell responses to AZD1222 COVID-19 vaccine. Sequenced by immunoSEQ multiplex PCR; TCRdb stores in-frame clones only, minus some. Altogether 150,000 to 200,000 clones are present, approximately 95% being singletons, with the ten largest covering approximately 3.9%. The specimen comprised peripheral blood, sampled on day 0 of AZD1222 vaccination. Receptor source: an adult in good health.

This clone was observed a few times. The chain employs TRBV20-1 and TRBJ2-5; D remains ambiguous. Germline V gene sequence: CDR1 DFQATT, CDR2 SNEGSKA (reference sequence). The CDR3 contains 11 residues. Trimming pared 5 bases from V and 0 bases from J, leaving 4 bases between. The CDR3, as DNA: TGCAGTGCTTTGTACCAAGAGACCCAGTACTTC. It codes for CSALYQETQYF.

This chain joins TRBV6-5 and TRBJ1-1, with D unresolved. Trimming removed 2 bases at V and 11 bases at J, with 18 bases between. CDR1 and CDR2 from the germline V gene are MNHEY and SVGAGI. The CDR3 runs 14 residues. The DNA of the CDR3 is TGTGCCAGCAGTTACACCGCCGGAAGGGTATCGGCTTTCTTT. Protein sequence: CASSYTAGRVSAFF.

For the CDR3, the DNA is TGTGCCAGCAGCTCCCTTTGGGAGCGGGAGCGGTACGAGCAGTACTTC. It specifies CASSSLWERERYEQYF. The chain joins TRBV11-2 to TRBJ2-7; the match to TRBD2 covers 8 bases. Germline CDR1 and CDR2: SGHAT and FQNNGV. The J segment lost 4 bases and the V segment lost 4 bases, leaving 12 bases of the junction unmatched. The CDR3 sequence is 16 residues long.

The J gene is TRBJ1-3, the V gene TRBV15; D remains ambiguous. V was trimmed by 0 bases and J by 4 bases, leaving 4 bases between them. The CDR3 totals 13 residues. Per germline, CDR1 LNHNV and CDR2 YYDKDF (reference sequence). The CDR3: CATSREKGNTIYF. CDR3 nucleotide sequence: TGTGCCACCAGCAGAGAAAAGGGAAACACCATATATTTT.

The sample holds one count of this clone. V gene TRBV9 combines with J gene TRBJ1-4; D ambiguous. The CDR3 has 14 residues. V lost 3 bases and J 0 bases, leaving 6 bases between the germline ends. The germline V gene has CDR1 SGDLS and CDR2 YYNGEE. This CDR3 reads CASSADATNEKLFF. Written as DNA, the CDR3 is TGTGCCAGCAGCGCAGATGCAACTAATGAAAAACTGTTTTTT.

The rearrangement joins TRBV5-1 to TRBJ1-2; 8 nucleotides line up with TRBD1. This CDR3 has 15 residues. Trimming removed 4 bases from V and 7 bases from J; junction bases left unmatched: 12. The V gene's germline CDR1 is SGHRS and CDR2 YFSETQ. The CDR3 nucleotides are TGCGCCAGCAGCCCTCAGGACAGGGTGGCGAGTGGCTACACCTTC. This translates into CASSPQDRVASGYTF.

The genes are TRBV5-6 and TRBJ2-7; D not certain. Germline CDR1 and CDR2: SGHDT and YYEEEE. The CDR3 spans 15 residues. V lost 4 bases and J 2 bases, leaving 16 bases between the germline ends. The CDR3 DNA reads TGTGCCAGCAGCCCCTTGGCTGGCCAGCCCTACGAGCAGTACTTC. Translated: CASSPLAGQPYEQYF. The variable domain in full, completed from reference TRBV5-6 and TRBJ2-7, reads DAGVTQSPTHLIKTRGQQVTLRCSPKSGHDTVSWYQQALGQGPQFIFQYYEEEERQRGNFPDRFSGHQFPNYSSELNVNALLLGDSALYLCASSPLAGQPYEQYFGPGTRLTVT.

The chain combines TRBV2 with TRBJ2-7; 9 bases agree with TRBD2. The CDR3 loop spans 14 amino acids. In germline, CDR1 is SNHLY, CDR2 FYNNEI. The ends lost 6 bases at V and 1 base at J; junction bases unmatched: 4. CDR3 protein: CASRETSGSYEQYF. The CDR3, as DNA: TGTGCCAGCAGGGAGACTAGCGGTTCCTACGAGCAGTACTTC.

The rearrangement uses TRBV4-1 and TRBJ1-2; D is unclear. The CDR3 sequence is 13 residues long. With 5 bases removed from V and 4 bases from J, the gap between germline ends came to 11 bases. Germline V gene data show CDR1 as MGHRA and CDR2 as YSYEKL. The CDR3 loop is CASSSTVGYGYTF. The CDR3 DNA reads as TGCGCCAGCAGCTCAACAGTGGGCTATGGCTACACCTTC.

The chain carries TRBV19 and TRBJ1-1; 10 positions agree with TRBD1. This CDR3 region has 14 residues. The germline gives CDR1 LNHDA, CDR2 SQIVND (reference sequence). The V gene end was trimmed by 3 bases and the J gene end by 5 bases; junction bases not matched to a gene: 3. CDR3 bases: TGTGCCAGTAGTATGGGACAGGGGTATACTGAAGCTTTCTTT. Amino acid sequence: CASSMGQGYTEAFF. Variable domain in full (rest from reference TRBV19 and TRBJ1-1): DGGITQSPKYLFRKEGQNVTLSCEQNLNHDAMYWYRQDPGQGLRLIYYSQIVNDFQKGDIAEGYSVSREKKESFPLTVTSAQKNPTAFYLCASSMGQGYTEAFFGQGTRLTVV.

The chain recombines TRBV6-5 with TRBJ2-3, with 7 bases identical to TRBD2. Germline loops: CDR1 MNHEY, CDR2 SVGAGI. The CDR3 is made up of 14 amino acids. V shed 0 bases, J shed 6 bases, and the junction held 3 bases outside the gene matches. CDR3: CASSYSKGGDTQYF. CDR3 DNA sequence: TGTGCCAGCAGTTACTCGAAGGGAGGGGATACGCAGTATTTT.

This clone is a singleton in its sample. The rearrangement links TRBV3-1 (or the pseudogene TRBV3-2) to TRBJ1-2; D remains ambiguous. CDR1 and CDR2 from the germline V gene are LGHDT and YNNKEL (reference sequence). V was trimmed by 0 bases and J by 6 bases, leaving 11 bases between them. The CDR3 extends over 14 amino acids. The CDR3 reads CASSQDHGGDGYTF. The CDR3, as DNA: TGTGCCAGCAGCCAAGATCATGGCGGAGATGGCTACACCTTC.

The gene calls are TRBV27 and TRBJ2-1; D not resolved. Germline values: CDR1 MNHEY, CDR2 SMNVEV (reference sequence). V was cut by 5 bases and J by 7 bases, with 18 bases left in between. This CDR3 region has 15 residues. CDR3: CASSIVVMARNEQFF. The CDR3 DNA reads TGTGCCAGCAGTATTGTGGTTATGGCAAGGAATGAGCAGTTCTTC.

The chain uses TRBV3-1 (or the pseudogene TRBV3-2) and TRBJ2-5; 11 nucleotides align to TRBD2. J lost 2 bases, V lost 2 bases, and 13 bases had no gene match. CDR1 LGHDT and CDR2 YNNKEL come from the germline V gene (reference sequence). CDR3 size: 19 residues. This CDR3 reads CASSQKTSGKFGGQETQYF. CDR3 coding DNA: TGTGCCAGCAGCCAAAAGACTAGCGGGAAATTTGGGGGGCAAGAGACCCAGTACTTC.

The CDR3 spells CASSETSGGLQYF. DNA of the CDR3: TGTGCCAGTAGTGAGACTAGCGGGGGTCTACAGTATTTT. V and J are TRBV19 and TRBJ2-3, with 12 bases fitting TRBD2. CDR3 length equals 13 residues. CDR1 is LNHDA, CDR2 SQIVND, per germline (reference sequence). After removal of 5 bases from V and 12 bases from J, the junction contained 6 bases not matched to a gene.

The chain employs TRBV10-1 and TRBJ2-7; 12 bases match TRBD2. The germline V gene has CDR1 WNHNN and CDR2 SYGVQD (reference sequence). The CDR3 has 18 amino acids. V shed 4 bases and J 5 bases; nucleotides not matched to a gene: 15. For the CDR3, the DNA is TGCGCCAGCAGTGGACGGACTAGCGGGGAGGGTCTGCAGGACGAGCAGTACTTC. Its protein is CASSGRTSGEGLQDEQYF.

This chain connects TRBV20-1 to TRBJ2-7; D might be TRBD2 (6 bases). This CDR3 spans 13 amino acids. Trimming cost V 3 bases and J 5 bases, with 14 bases left between them. Germline CDR1 and CDR2: DFQATT and SNEGSKA (reference sequence). CDR3 sequence reads: CSASRDSGNEQYF. For the CDR3, the DNA is TGCAGTGCTAGTCGGGACTCCGGGAACGAGCAGTACTTC.

This clone is a singleton in its sample. As DNA, the CDR3 is TGTGCCAGCACCCGGGGGGGCTTTTACAATGAGCAGTTCTTC. The encoded protein is CASTRGGFYNEQFF. The chain links TRBV6-5 to TRBJ2-1; 8 bases match TRBD2. Germline CDR1 MNHEY, CDR2 SVGAGI. This CDR3 region has 14 residues. Trimming took 7 bases from V and 4 from J; bases not matched to a gene: 6.

This sequence joins TRBV2 and TRBJ1-2; 7 bases are shared with TRBD1. V was clipped by 5 bases and J by 3 bases; unmatched bases: 6. Germline loops: CDR1 SNHLY, CDR2 FYNNEI. This CDR3 is 14 amino acids long. In DNA form, the CDR3 reads TGTGCCAGCAGTTCGACAGGGAACTACTATGGCTACACCTTC. It codes for CASSSTGNYYGYTF.

V usage is TRBV5-1 and J usage is TRBJ2-5, with 8 positions matching TRBD1. In germline, CDR1 is SGHRS, CDR2 YFSETQ. This CDR3 is built from 15 residues. V was pared by 0 bases and J by 1 base, with 2 bases of the junction left unmatched. CDR3 region: CASSLATGGQETQYF. The CDR3 bases are TGCGCCAGCAGCTTGGCCACAGGGGGCCAAGAGACCCAGTACTTC.

The CDR3 nucleotides read TGTGCCAGCAGCTTGTGGTCCCTTGGACGCACAGATACGCAGTATTTT. This gives the protein CASSLWSLGRTDTQYF. The chain links TRBV5-4 to TRBJ2-3; D remains ambiguous. The ends were cut back, 1 base at V and 1 base at J, with 13 bases in the middle. This CDR3 spans 16 amino acids. Germline-derived CDR1 and CDR2 are SGHNT and YYREEE (reference sequence).

V usage is TRBV18 and J usage is TRBJ1-2; TRBD1 aligns across 9 bases. Germline CDR1 KGHSH, CDR2 LQKENI. CDR3 size: 15 residues. J gave up 8 bases and V 0 bases, and 7 bases lay outside the gene matches. The CDR3, as DNA: TGTGCCAGCTCACCACCGGCGGACAGGGGTCGCGGCTACACCTTC. It specifies CASSPPADRGRGYTF.

The chain is built from TRBV5-1 and TRBJ1-2; unclear D gene. This CDR3 has 11 residues. Germline loops: CDR1 SGHRS, CDR2 YFSETQ. The V and J ends lost 4 bases and 1 base respectively, with 2 bases between them. The CDR3 spells CASSNNYGYTF. DNA of the CDR3: TGCGCCAGCAGCAATAACTATGGCTACACCTTC.

This clone was seen a single time. DNA for the CDR3: TGTGCCAGTAGTATGTCTAGCGGAAGCTCCTACGAGCAGTACTTC. Protein: CASSMSSGSSYEQYF. The chain carries TRBV19 and TRBJ2-7; 7 nucleotides agree with TRBD2. V gave up 3 bases and J gave up 0 bases; unmatched junction bases: 5. Germline CDR1 LNHDA, CDR2 SQIVND (reference sequence). There are 15 residues in the CDR3.

The CDR3, as DNA: TGCAGCGTTGTCTGGGGGTCCGCTCTCTCGTGGGGCTACACCTTC. This encodes CSVVWGSALSWGYTF. The chain recombines TRBV29-1 with TRBJ1-2, with D maybe TRBD1 (5 bases). The V gene's germline CDR1 is SQVTM and CDR2 ANQGSEA. Trimming removed 4 bases from V and 8 bases from J, with 23 bases in between. This CDR3 is 15 amino acids long.

The rearrangement links TRBV11-2 to TRBJ2-7, with 9 positions matching TRBD1. The V and J ends lost 3 bases and 2 bases, in that order; junction bases with no gene match: 8. From germline, CDR1 is SGHAT and CDR2 FQNNGV. The CDR3 extends over 16 amino acids. DNA for the CDR3: TGTGCCAGCAGCTTCAGGGACAGGGATCGAGCCTACGAGCAGTACTTC. This sequence encodes CASSFRDRDRAYEQYF.

The gene calls are TRBV25-1 and TRBJ2-7; D gene ambiguous. This CDR3 is 15 amino acids long. Germline CDR1 MGHDK, CDR2 SYGVNS. Trimming cost V 4 bases and J 2 bases, with 15 bases left between them. The CDR3 spells CASSAPESTTYEQYF. The CDR3 DNA reads TGTGCCAGCAGTGCCCCTGAGTCTACTACCTACGAGCAGTACTTC.

With regard to this clone: Other DNA sequences within the sample encode an identical CDR3. The rearrangement uses TRBV7-9 and TRBJ2-5, with TRBD1 matching 12 bases. The CDR3 is 14 residues long. From germline, CDR1 is SEHNR and CDR2 FQNEAQ (reference sequence). Germline trimming cut 5 bases from V and 5 bases from J; bases unmatched to any gene: 3. In nucleotides, the CDR3 is TGTGCCAGCAGCCCGGGGACAGGGGGCGAGACCCAGTACTTC. It specifies CASSPGTGGETQYF.

The V call is TRBV6-4, the J call TRBJ2-1, with D perhaps assigned TRBD1 or TRBD2 (5 bases each). The CDR3 is 13 residues long. Germline assignment: CDR1 MRHNA and CDR2 SNTAGT. V lost 4 bases to trimming and J lost 12 bases, with 16 bases between them. The CDR3 reads CASSAIGEGRQFF. In DNA form, the CDR3 reads TGTGCCAGCAGTGCTATCGGCGAGGGGAGGCAGTTCTTC.

This chain joins TRBV5-4 and TRBJ2-3; TRBD2 might be the D (6 bases). V was clipped by 3 bases and J by 2 bases, with 13 bases between them. The CDR3 runs to 15 residues. Germline assignment: CDR1 SGHNT and CDR2 YYREEE (reference sequence). CDR3 region: CASSWERANTDTQYF. DNA for the CDR3: TGTGCCAGCAGCTGGGAGCGGGCTAACACAGATACGCAGTATTTT. Together with reference TRBV5-4 and TRBJ2-3, the CDR3 gives the full variable domain: ETGVTQSPTHLIKTRGQQVTLRCSSQSGHNTVSWYQQALGQGPQFIFQYYREEENGRGNFPPRFSGLQFPNYSSELNVNALELDDSALYLCASSWERANTDTQYFGPGTRLTVL.